The clone carrying this TCR beta chain was detected a few times. No antigen is known for it. The sequence runs out 3 residues before the end of the CDR3; the remainder is reconstructed from the germline J gene. The data originate from a study of T cell clonality in common variable immunodeficiency. Study outcomes and limitations: Reportedly, TCR beta sequences from common variable immunodeficiency showed fewer deletions and N-nucleotide insertions. Compared with controls, CVID subjects had fewer shared TCRbeta clones. What drives increased CVID clonality needs T cell subpopulation sequencing.

Libraries were prepared by immunoSEQ multiplex PCR; TCRdb keeps only in-frame clonotypes and omits some of them. The sample holds some 42,000 clones, and no clone turns up only once. The length of the CDR3 is 15 residues. Trimming shortened V by 1 base and J by 5 bases, and 11 bases separated the two germline ends. Per germline, CDR1 SGHTA and CDR2 FQGNSA. Replacement immunoglobulin had been given to every CVID subject for at least one year. The rearrangement uses TRBV7-2 and TRBJ2-2; D might be TRBD1 (5 bases). Sequenced material: peripheral blood mononuclear cells. This clonotype was obtained from a human donor with common variable immunodeficiency. The DNA read from the CDR3 is TGTGCCAGCAGCTTAGTATGGCAGGGTACCGGGGAG. Its protein is CASSLVWQGTGE. The entire CDR3 protein reads CASSLVWQGTGELFF.